This TCR beta chain was recovered during a study of blood T cell repertoires in COVID-19. Assignment of participants to cohorts was predicated upon participant-reported clinical history. Method: immunoSEQ multiplex PCR; TCRdb's copy keeps in-frame clones and lacks some. The table lists approximately 150,000 clones, approximately 77% of them singletons, with roughly 18% in the top ten. Trimming left V 8 bases short and J 3 bases short, with 13 bases between. Germline assignment: CDR1 MNHEY and CDR2 SVGAGI. CDR3 size: 13 residues. The sequence came from a man between 60 and 75 years old who had recovered from COVID-19. Sequencing used PBMCs or T cells enriched from blood (not recorded which). V gene TRBV6-5 combines with J gene TRBJ1-1; D is perhaps TRBD1 (6 bases). In DNA form, the CDR3 reads TGTGCCAGCTCCAGGGGAGGGGACACTGAAGCTTTCTTT. Translating gives CASSRGGDTEAFF.